This T cell receptor beta chain originates from a study of control samples from healthy donors and cancer patients. Profiled with immunoSEQ multiplex PCR; TCRdb holds only in-frame clones, not every one. Here the sample spans about 55,000 clones, 85% to 95% being singletons. V dropped 5 bases and J dropped 6 bases, with 8 bases sitting between them. CDR3 length: 13 residues. This sequence joins TRBV12-3 or TRBV12-4 and TRBJ1-6, with no clear D. This receptor was identified in a man aged 30 to 39 in good health. Sequencing used blood. The CDR3 DNA sequence: TGTGCCAGCAGTCAAGCCCTTAATTCACCCCTCCACTTT. This codes for CASSQALNSPLHF.